The 3 T cell receptor beta chains below all came from one sample that was sequenced in a study of cytomegalovirus exposure and HLA in healthy donors. Sequenced by immunoSEQ multiplex PCR; TCRdb stores in-frame clones only, minus some. The top ten clones hold 6.2% of a sample with 150,000 or so clones, 85% to 90% of them seen once. Sequenced: PBMCs. The receptors were gathered from a woman between 25 and 40 years old in good health and CMV-seropositive.

This chain uses TRBV5-1 with TRBJ1-1, with D hard to call. CDR1 is SGHRS and CDR2 is YFSETQ in the germline V gene. Trimming removed 7 bases from V and 4 bases from J, with 11 bases in between. This CDR3 is 12 amino acids long. The CDR3 spells CASASPGTEAFF. The CDR3 nucleotides read TGCGCCAGCGCCTCTCCAGGCACTGAAGCTTTCTTT. The full variable domain, rest sourced from reference TRBV5-1 and TRBJ1-1, is KAGVTQTPRYLIKTRGQQVTLSCSPISGHRSVSWYQQTPGQGLQFLFEYFSETQRNKGNFPGRFSGRQFSNSRSEMNVSTLELGDSALYLCASASPGTEAFFGQGTRLTVV.

The chain joins TRBV5-1 to TRBJ1-4; D may be TRBD1 (6 bases). Per germline, CDR1 SGHRS and CDR2 YFSETQ. The CDR3 runs 15 residues. V dropped 4 bases and J dropped 4 bases, with 14 bases sitting between them. The CDR3 region is CASSITGTGNEKLFF. The CDR3 coding sequence is TGCGCCAGCAGCATAACAGGGACCGGTAATGAAAAACTGTTTTTT.

The rearrangement joins TRBV5-4 to TRBJ2-7; D is perhaps TRBD1 (6 bases). Trimming removed 4 bases at V and 2 bases at J, with 13 bases between. CDR1 is SGHNT and CDR2 is YYREEE in the germline V gene (reference sequence). There are 14 residues in the CDR3. In DNA, the CDR3 is TGTGCCAGCAGCCCGGGACAAAAAACCTACGAGCAGTACTTC. Its protein product is CASSPGQKTYEQYF.